This T cell receptor beta chain is from a study of graft-versus-host responses after intestinal transplantation. Study in general: Recipients obtained multivisceral, liver-intestinal, or isolated intestinal transplants. Recipients uniformly received anti-thymocyte globulin induction, followed by tacrolimus and steroids for 2 to 4 years.

In this sample, this clone turned up a few times. What it binds is not known. General study findings and limits: Circulating GvH clones peaking coincided with falling HvG clones soon after transplant.

Clones were sequenced by immunoSEQ multiplex PCR, and TCRdb holds only the in-frame ones, with some missing. The repertoire consists of roughly 93,000 clones, with 85% to 95% occurring once and the leading ten covering roughly 0.44%. Trimming removed 6 bases from V and 6 bases from J, with 11 bases in between. The CDR3 is 12 residues long. Per the germline V gene, CDR1 is ENHRY and CDR2 is SYGVKD. The sample here was unstimulated CD8+ T cells sorted from spleen or lymph node cells, taken before transplant. The clonotype originates from a human donor who was the organ donor for an intestinal transplant. This chain connects TRBV10-3 to TRBJ1-2; D call uncertain. The CDR3 DNA reads as TGTGCCATCAGCGGAAAACGGGATGGCTACACCTTC. This sequence encodes CAISGKRDGYTF.